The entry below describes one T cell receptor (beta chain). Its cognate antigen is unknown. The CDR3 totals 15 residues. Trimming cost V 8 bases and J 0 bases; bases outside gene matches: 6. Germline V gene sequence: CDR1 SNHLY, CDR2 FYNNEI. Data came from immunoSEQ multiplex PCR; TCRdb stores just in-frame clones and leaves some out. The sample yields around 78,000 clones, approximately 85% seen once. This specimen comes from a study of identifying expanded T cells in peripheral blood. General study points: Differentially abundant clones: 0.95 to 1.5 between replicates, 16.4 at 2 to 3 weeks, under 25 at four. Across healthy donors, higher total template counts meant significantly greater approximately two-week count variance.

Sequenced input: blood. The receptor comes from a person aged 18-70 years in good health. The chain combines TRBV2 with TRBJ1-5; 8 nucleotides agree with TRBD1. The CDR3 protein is CASRDRRVSNQPQHF. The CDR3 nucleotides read TGTGCCAGCCGGGACAGGAGGGTTAGCAATCAGCCCCAGCATTTT.